The 20 T cell receptor beta chains listed next were all sequenced from one sample in a study of blood T cells in healthy people across ages. Next came a second PCR, run for 7 to 11 cycles, which used a sample-barcoded 5' primer along with a J-beta primer mix. TCRdb reanalysed the 5' RACE reads using MiXCR and keeps one entry per CDR3 protein. The sample includes about 970,000 distinct CDR3 sequences, around 54% seen only once; the top ten take 20% to 25%. The material sequenced was blood. The receptor set was obtained from a woman aged 55 to 70 in good health.

This clonotype occurred a few times. This rearrangement joins TRBV9 to TRBJ1-1; maybe TRBD1 (6 bases). CDR1 is SGDLS and CDR2 is YYNGEE in the germline V gene. The CDR3 runs 17 residues. Trimming shortened V by 0 bases and J by 4 bases, and 19 bases separated the two germline ends. The CDR3: CASSVAGVRGPGTEAFF. For the CDR3, the DNA is TGTGCCAGCAGCGTAGCAGGGGTAAGGGGCCCAGGCACTGAAGCTTTCTTT.

The V call is TRBV7-8, the J call TRBJ2-3; D unresolved. With 4 bases removed from V and 2 bases from J, the gap between germline ends came to 13 bases. Germline CDR1 and CDR2: SGHVS and FQNEAQ. This CDR3 region has 15 residues. The DNA of the CDR3 is TGTGCCAGCAGCTCACGGGCTAGGTTCACAGATACGCAGTATTTT. Amino acids: CASSSRARFTDTQYF.

In its sample, this clonotype was seen once. V is TRBV7-9 and J is TRBJ2-3; D remains unclear. The germline V gene encodes CDR1 SEHNR and CDR2 FQNEAQ (reference sequence). Trimming pared 6 bases from V and 2 bases from J, leaving 15 bases between. CDR3 length: 15 amino acids. The CDR3 sequence: CASSRALTDTDTQYF. DNA of the CDR3: TGTGCCAGCAGTAGGGCCCTAACGGACACAGATACGCAGTATTTT. The full variable domain, its missing parts supplied by reference TRBV7-9 and TRBJ2-3, is DTGVSQNPRHKITKRGQNVTFRCDPISEHNRLYWYRQTLGQGPEFLTYFQNEAQLEKSRLLSDRFSAERPKGSFSTLEIQRTEQGDSAMYLCASSRALTDTDTQYFGPGTRLTVL.

The chain couples TRBV5-1 to TRBJ2-7; D unclear. This CDR3 region has 11 residues. V shed 1 base and J shed 5 bases, with 4 bases lying between them. Germline V gene sequence: CDR1 SGHRS, CDR2 YFSETQ. The CDR3 DNA reads TGCGCCAGCAGCTTGCAGAACGAGCAGTACTTC. Encoded protein: CASSLQNEQYF. Full variable domain (missing parts from reference TRBV5-1 and TRBJ2-7): KAGVTQTPRYLIKTRGQQVTLSCSPISGHRSVSWYQQTPGQGLQFLFEYFSETQRNKGNFPGRFSGRQFSNSRSEMNVSTLELGDSALYLCASSLQNEQYFGPGTRLTVT.

The V call is TRBV13, the J call TRBJ1-4, with D unresolved. V was trimmed by 6 bases and J by 5 bases, leaving 7 bases between them. The CDR3 is 12 amino acids. Germline-derived CDR1 and CDR2 are PRHDT and FYEKMQ (reference sequence). This chain's CDR3 is CASRSGNEKLFF. In DNA form, the CDR3 reads TGTGCCAGCAGGTCGGGAAATGAAAAACTGTTTTTT.

The chain joins TRBV12-3 or TRBV12-4 to TRBJ2-6, with a tentative D call TRBD1 (6 bases). The CDR3 totals 13 residues. V was pared by 9 bases and J by 2 bases, with 8 bases between. In DNA form, the CDR3 reads TGTGCCAGTGGACAGCCTGGGGCCAACGTCCTGACTTTC. Protein product: CASGQPGANVLTF.

The chain couples TRBV7-9 to TRBJ2-1; possibly TRBD1 or TRBD2 for D (5 bases each). V lost 8 bases and J 4 bases, leaving 15 bases between the germline ends. The CDR3 covers 14 residues. CDR1 is SEHNR and CDR2 is FQNEAQ in the germline V gene (reference sequence). CDR3 in DNA: TGTGCCAGCGACGCCGGGACGGCATACAATGAGCAGTTCTTC. Its translation is CASDAGTAYNEQFF.

A word on this clonotype: A much more abundant neighbour one base away suggests this may be a read error. The V and J genes are TRBV4-1 and TRBJ2-5; no firm D call. V shed 2 bases and J shed 11 bases, with 15 bases lying between them. From germline, CDR1 is MGHRA and CDR2 YSYEKL. The CDR3 is 13 residues long. The CDR3 spells CASSQNEGNEQYF. The CDR3 coding sequence is TGCGCCAGCAGCCAAAACGAAGGCAATGAGCAGTACTTC.

This clonotype was counted only a few times. This rearrangement joins TRBV11-2 to TRBJ2-7; 7 bases align to TRBD1. With V trimmed by 5 bases and J by 2 bases, 6 bases remained unmatched. The CDR3 sequence is 14 residues long. CDR1 and CDR2 from the germline V gene are SGHAT and FQNNGV. The CDR3 nucleotides read TGTGCCAGCAGCAATCGACAGGGAGCCTACGAGCAGTACTTC. As protein: CASSNRQGAYEQYF.

The CDR3 region has the DNA TGTGCCAGCACCCTAGCGGGGGAAGAGACCCAGTACTTC. This gives the protein CASTLAGEETQYF. The chain joins TRBV28 to TRBJ2-5, with 10 bases matching TRBD2. CDR1 MDHEN and CDR2 SYDVKM come from the germline V gene. With 7 bases clipped from V and 3 bases from J, the junction kept 2 bases outside the gene matches. The CDR3 extends over 13 amino acids.

The chain carries TRBV28 and TRBJ1-1; D remains unclear. The CDR3 has 13 residues. Germline V gene data show CDR1 as MDHEN and CDR2 as SYDVKM. Trimming pared 7 bases from V and 0 bases from J, leaving 9 bases between. The CDR3 DNA reads TGTGCCAGCATAGGGAGGGTGAACACTGAAGCTTTCTTT. Its translation: CASIGRVNTEAFF.

The chain couples TRBV9 to TRBJ2-7; D may be TRBD2 (7 bases). CDR3 length: 19 amino acids. V shed 0 bases and J shed 3 bases, with 25 bases lying between them. CDR1 and CDR2 from the germline V gene are SGDLS and YYNGEE. This CDR3 reads CASSVGKGENREGNYEQYF. Here the CDR3 DNA reads TGTGCCAGCAGCGTAGGTAAGGGGGAGAACAGGGAGGGGAACTACGAGCAGTACTTC.

This rearrangement joins TRBV7-2 to TRBJ2-2; D may be TRBD2 (6 bases). Germline V gene data show CDR1 as SGHTA and CDR2 as FQGNSA. V was pared by 4 bases and J by 0 bases, with 9 bases between. The CDR3 is 15 amino acids. CDR3 protein: CASSYSGTNTGELFF. Here the CDR3 DNA reads TGTGCCAGCAGCTATAGCGGCACGAACACCGGGGAGCTGTTTTTT.

V usage is TRBV7-2 and J usage is TRBJ1-5, with TRBD1 matching over 9 bases. This CDR3 region has 15 residues. Trimming at V came to 1 base and at J to 7 bases, leaving 5 bases not matched to a gene. From germline, CDR1 is SGHTA and CDR2 FQGNSA. The CDR3 spells CASSLGGQGFQPQHF. CDR3 DNA sequence: TGTGCCAGCAGCTTAGGGGGACAGGGATTCCAGCCCCAGCATTTT. Supplemented by reference TRBV7-2 and TRBJ1-5, the full variable domain reads GAGVSQSPSNKVTEKGKDVELRCDPISGHTALYWYRQSLGQGLEFLIYFQGNSAPDKSGLPSDRFSAERTGGSVSTLTIQRTQQEDSAVYLCASSLGGQGFQPQHFGDGTRLSIL.

For this clonotype: A clone one base away is much larger, so this may be a read error. The CDR3 DNA reads as TGCGCCAGCAGCCAAGATCTAGCGGTAGGGCTATCATACAATGAGCAGTTCTTC. Amino acid sequence: CASSQDLAVGLSYNEQFF. The rearrangement links TRBV4-3 to TRBJ2-1; 7 nucleotides align to TRBD2. Germline assignment: CDR1 LGHNA and CDR2 YSLEER. V dropped 0 bases and J dropped 4; count of bases not matched to a gene: 12. The CDR3 extends over 18 amino acids.

The chain is built from TRBV20-1 and TRBJ2-7, with no clear D. Looked up from germline, CDR1 is DFQATT and CDR2 is SNEGSKA (reference sequence). The CDR3 has 13 amino acids. The V end lost 6 bases, the J end lost 7 bases, and 19 bases lay between the germline ends. The CDR3 coding sequence is TGCAGTGCCCCGCAAGGCGGTTTGAAGGAGCAGTACTTC. Encoded protein: CSAPQGGLKEQYF.

The chain is built from TRBV10-3 and TRBJ2-5; unclear D gene. Trimming left V 5 bases short and J 2 bases short, with 9 bases between. This CDR3 is built from 13 residues. Germline V gene data show CDR1 as ENHRY and CDR2 as SYGVKD. The CDR3 sequence: CAISRLTQETQYF. The CDR3 DNA sequence: TGTGCCATCAGTCGCCTTACTCAAGAGACCCAGTACTTC.

In its sample, this clonotype was seen once. The J gene is TRBJ2-7, the V gene TRBV19; D unclear. The CDR3 has 14 residues. V lost 10 bases to trimming and J lost 0 bases, with 16 bases between them. Germline CDR1 is LNHDA and CDR2 is SQIVND (reference sequence). CDR3 loop: CAKASPTISYEQYF. The DNA of the CDR3 is TGTGCCAAAGCATCCCCCACTATCTCCTACGAGCAGTACTTC.

This clonotype has just a few counts. This chain links TRBV5-6 with TRBJ2-3; 8 bases match TRBD1. This CDR3 region has 15 residues. Germline CDR1 and CDR2: SGHDT and YYEEEE. The trim removed 2 bases at V and 1 base at J, leaving 3 bases unmatched. CDR3 in amino acids: CASSFATGGTDTQYF. CDR3 coding DNA: TGTGCCAGCAGCTTCGCGACAGGGGGCACAGATACGCAGTATTTT.

This clonotype was recorded a few times. The chain carries TRBV10-3 and TRBJ2-3; TRBD2 matches 8 bases. V lost 5 bases to trimming and J lost 0 bases; unmatched junction nucleotides: 1. From germline, CDR1 is ENHRY and CDR2 SYGVKD. This CDR3 contains 14 residues. The CDR3 region is CAISPSGSTDTQYF. DNA of the CDR3: TGTGCCATCAGTCCTAGCGGGAGCACAGATACGCAGTATTTT.